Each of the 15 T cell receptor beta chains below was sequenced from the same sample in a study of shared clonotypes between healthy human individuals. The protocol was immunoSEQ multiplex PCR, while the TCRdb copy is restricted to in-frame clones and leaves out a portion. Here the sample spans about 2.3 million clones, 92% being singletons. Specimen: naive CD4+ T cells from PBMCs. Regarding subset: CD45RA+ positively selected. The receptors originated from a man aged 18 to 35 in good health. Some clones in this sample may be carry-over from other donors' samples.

CDR3 sequence (DNA): TGTGCCAGCAGTTACTCGACATCGAGGGGCTACACCTTC. Translated, it gives CASSYSTSRGYTF. The chain combines TRBV6-5 with TRBJ1-2; D call uncertain. This CDR3 has 13 amino acids. Looked up from germline, CDR1 is MNHEY and CDR2 is SVGAGI. Trimming cost V 0 bases and J 8 bases, with 10 bases left between them.

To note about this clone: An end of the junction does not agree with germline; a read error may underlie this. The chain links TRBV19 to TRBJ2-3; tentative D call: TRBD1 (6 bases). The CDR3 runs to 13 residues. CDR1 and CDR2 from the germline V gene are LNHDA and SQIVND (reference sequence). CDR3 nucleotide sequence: TGTGCCAGTAGTAAGGACAGCAAAGATACGCAGTATTTT. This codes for CASSKDSKDTQYF.

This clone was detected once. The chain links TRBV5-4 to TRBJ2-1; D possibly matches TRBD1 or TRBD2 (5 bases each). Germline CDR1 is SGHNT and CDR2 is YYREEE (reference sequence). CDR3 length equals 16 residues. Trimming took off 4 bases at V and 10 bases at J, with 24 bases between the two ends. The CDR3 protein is CASSGKTDYNEGEQFF. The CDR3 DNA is TGTGCCAGCAGCGGCAAGACAGACTACAATGAGGGGGAGCAGTTCTTC.

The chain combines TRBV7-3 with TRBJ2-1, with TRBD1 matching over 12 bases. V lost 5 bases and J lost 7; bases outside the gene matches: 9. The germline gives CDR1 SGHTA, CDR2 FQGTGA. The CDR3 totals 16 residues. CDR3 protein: CASSPLGQGAGNEQFF. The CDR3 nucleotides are TGTGCCAGCAGCCCCCTGGGACAGGGGGCGGGGAATGAGCAGTTCTTC.

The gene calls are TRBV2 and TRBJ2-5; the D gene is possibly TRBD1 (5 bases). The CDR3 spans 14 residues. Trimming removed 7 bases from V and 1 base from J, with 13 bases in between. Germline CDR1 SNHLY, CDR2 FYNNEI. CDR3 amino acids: CASKYRQGQETQYF. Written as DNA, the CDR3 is TGTGCCAGCAAATACAGGCAGGGCCAAGAGACCCAGTACTTC.

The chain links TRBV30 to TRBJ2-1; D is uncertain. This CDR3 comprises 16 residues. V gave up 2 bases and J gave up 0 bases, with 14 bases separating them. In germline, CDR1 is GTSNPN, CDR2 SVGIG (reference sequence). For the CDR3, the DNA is TGTGCCTGGAGTCCCAGGCCGGCGGCCTCCTACAATGAGCAGTTCTTC. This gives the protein CAWSPRPAASYNEQFF.

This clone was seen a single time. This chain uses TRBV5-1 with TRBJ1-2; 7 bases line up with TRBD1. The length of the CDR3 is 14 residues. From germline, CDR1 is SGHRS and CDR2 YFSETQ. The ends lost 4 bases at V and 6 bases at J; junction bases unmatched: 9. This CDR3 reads CASSLRVTGDGYTF. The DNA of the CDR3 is TGCGCCAGCAGCCTCCGGGTCACAGGGGATGGCTACACCTTC. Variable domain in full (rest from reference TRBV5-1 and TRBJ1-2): KAGVTQTPRYLIKTRGQQVTLSCSPISGHRSVSWYQQTPGQGLQFLFEYFSETQRNKGNFPGRFSGRQFSNSRSEMNVSTLELGDSALYLCASSLRVTGDGYTFGSGTRLTVV.

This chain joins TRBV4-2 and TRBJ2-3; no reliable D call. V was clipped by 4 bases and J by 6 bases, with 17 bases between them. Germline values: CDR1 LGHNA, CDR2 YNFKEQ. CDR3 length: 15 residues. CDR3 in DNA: TGTGCCAGCAGCCCCCGCGTTGCGGTCCAGGATACGCAGTATTTT. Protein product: CASSPRVAVQDTQYF.

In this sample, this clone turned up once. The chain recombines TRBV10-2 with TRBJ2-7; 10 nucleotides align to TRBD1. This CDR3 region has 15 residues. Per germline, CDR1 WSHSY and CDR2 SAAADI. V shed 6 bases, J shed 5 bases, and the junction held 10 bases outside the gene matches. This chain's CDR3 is CASRGLGQGINEQYF. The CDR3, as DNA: TGCGCCAGCAGGGGCCTGGGACAGGGGATCAACGAGCAGTACTTC.

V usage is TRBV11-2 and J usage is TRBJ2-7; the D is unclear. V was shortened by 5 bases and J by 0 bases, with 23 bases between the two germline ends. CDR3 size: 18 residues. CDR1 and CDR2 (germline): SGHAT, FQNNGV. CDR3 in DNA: TGTGCCAGCAGCCGGACCACCGGCGCTACCATAAGCTCCTACGAGCAGTACTTC. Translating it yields CASSRTTGATISSYEQYF.

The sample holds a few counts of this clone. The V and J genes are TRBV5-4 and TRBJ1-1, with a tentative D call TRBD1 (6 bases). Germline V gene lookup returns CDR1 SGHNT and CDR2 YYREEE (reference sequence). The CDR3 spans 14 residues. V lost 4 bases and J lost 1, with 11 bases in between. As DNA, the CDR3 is TGTGCCAGCAGCGCCGGGACAACGAACACTGAAGCTTTCTTT. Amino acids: CASSAGTTNTEAFF. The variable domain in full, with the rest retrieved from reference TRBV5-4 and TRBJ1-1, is ETGVTQSPTHLIKTRGQQVTLRCSSQSGHNTVSWYQQALGQGPQFIFQYYREEENGRGNFPPRFSGLQFPNYSSELNVNALELDDSALYLCASSAGTTNTEAFFGQGTRLTVV.

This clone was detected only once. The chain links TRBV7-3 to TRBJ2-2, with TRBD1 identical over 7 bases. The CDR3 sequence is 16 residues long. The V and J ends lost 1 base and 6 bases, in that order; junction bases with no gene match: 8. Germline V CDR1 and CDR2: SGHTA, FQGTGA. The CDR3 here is CASSLIGTGVAGELFF. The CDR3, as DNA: TGTGCCAGCAGCTTAATTGGAACAGGGGTAGCCGGGGAGCTGTTTTTT.

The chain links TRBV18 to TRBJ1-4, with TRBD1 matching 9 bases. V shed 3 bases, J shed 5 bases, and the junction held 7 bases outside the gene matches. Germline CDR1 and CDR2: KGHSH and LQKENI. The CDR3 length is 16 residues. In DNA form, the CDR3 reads TGTGCCAGCTCACCCATCCCGGGACAGGGCAATGAAAAACTGTTTTTT. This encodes CASSPIPGQGNEKLFF.

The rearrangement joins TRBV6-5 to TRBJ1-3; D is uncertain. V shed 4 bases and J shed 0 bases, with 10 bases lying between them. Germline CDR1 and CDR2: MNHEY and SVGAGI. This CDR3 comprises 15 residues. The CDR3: CASSSRMISGNTIYF. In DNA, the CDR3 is TGTGCCAGCAGTTCCCGGATGATCTCTGGAAACACCATATATTTT.

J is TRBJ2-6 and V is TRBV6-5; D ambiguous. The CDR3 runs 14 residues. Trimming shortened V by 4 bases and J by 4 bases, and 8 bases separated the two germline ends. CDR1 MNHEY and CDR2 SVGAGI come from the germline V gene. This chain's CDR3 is CASSWAAGANVLTF. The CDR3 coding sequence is TGTGCCAGCAGTTGGGCAGCCGGGGCCAACGTCCTGACTTTC.